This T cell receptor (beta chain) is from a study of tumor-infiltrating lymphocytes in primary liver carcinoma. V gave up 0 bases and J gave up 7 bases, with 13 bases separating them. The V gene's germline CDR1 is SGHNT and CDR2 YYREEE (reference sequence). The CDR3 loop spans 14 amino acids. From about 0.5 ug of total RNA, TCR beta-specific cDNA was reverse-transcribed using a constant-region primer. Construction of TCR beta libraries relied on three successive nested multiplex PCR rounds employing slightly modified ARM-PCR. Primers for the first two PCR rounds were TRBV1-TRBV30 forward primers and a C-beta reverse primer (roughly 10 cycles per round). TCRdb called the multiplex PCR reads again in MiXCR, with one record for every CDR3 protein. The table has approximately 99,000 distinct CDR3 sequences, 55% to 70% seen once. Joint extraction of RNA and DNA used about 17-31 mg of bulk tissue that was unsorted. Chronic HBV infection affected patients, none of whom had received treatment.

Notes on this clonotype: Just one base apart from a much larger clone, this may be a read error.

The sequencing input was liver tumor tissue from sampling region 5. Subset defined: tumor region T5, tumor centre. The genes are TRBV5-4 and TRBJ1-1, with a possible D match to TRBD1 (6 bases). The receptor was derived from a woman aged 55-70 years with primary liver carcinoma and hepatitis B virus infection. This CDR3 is CASSLDRERNEAFF. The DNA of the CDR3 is TGTGCCAGCAGCTTGGACAGGGAGAGGAATGAAGCTTTCTTT.